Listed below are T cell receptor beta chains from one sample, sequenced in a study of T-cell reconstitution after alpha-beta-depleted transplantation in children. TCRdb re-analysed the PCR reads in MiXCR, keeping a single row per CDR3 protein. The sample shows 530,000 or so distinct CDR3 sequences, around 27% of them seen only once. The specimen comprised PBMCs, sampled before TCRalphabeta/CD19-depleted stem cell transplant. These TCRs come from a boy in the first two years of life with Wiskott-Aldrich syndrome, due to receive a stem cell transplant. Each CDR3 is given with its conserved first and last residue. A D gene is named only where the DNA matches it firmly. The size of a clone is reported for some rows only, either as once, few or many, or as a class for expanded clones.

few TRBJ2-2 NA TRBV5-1 TGCGCCAGCAGCTTTCGATTAGGGGCGAACACCGGGGAGCTGTTTTTT CASSFRLGANTGELFF
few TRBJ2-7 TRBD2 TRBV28 TGTGCCAGCAGTTCGTCGGCGGGAGTTCTGTACGAGCAGTACTTC CASSSSAGVLYEQYF
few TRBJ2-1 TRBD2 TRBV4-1 TGCGCCAGCAGCCAAGGGACACTAGCGAGCTCCTACAATGAGCAGTTCTTC CASSQGTLASSYNEQFF
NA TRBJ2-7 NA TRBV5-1 TGCGCCAGCAGCCCGGAATGGGGGATTCGCGAGCAGTACTTC CASSPEWGIREQYF
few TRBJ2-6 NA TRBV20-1 TGCAGTGCTAGAGATACAGCTGGGGCCAACGTCCTGACTTTC CSARDTAGANVLTF
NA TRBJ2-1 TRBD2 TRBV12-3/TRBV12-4 TGTGCCAGCCTAGGACTAGCAATAGGAAATGAGCAGTTCTTC CASLGLAIGNEQFF
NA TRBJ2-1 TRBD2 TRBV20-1 TGCAGTGCGGACCGGGAGGCCTACCTCGTTTACTTC CSADREAYLVYF
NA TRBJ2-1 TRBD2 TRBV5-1 TGCGCCAGCGGTAGGGTAGCGGGAGTCAATGAGCAGTTCTTC CASGRVAGVNEQFF
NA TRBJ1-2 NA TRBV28 TGTGCCAGCAGTTTTGGAAAGGGGTATGGCTACACCTTC CASSFGKGYGYTF
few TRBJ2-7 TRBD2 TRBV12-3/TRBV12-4 TGTGCCAGCAGCCTGACTAGCGGGGAGGCCTACGAGCAGTACTTC CASSLTSGEAYEQYF
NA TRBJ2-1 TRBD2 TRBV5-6 TGTGCCAGCAGCTTGGGGGGGACTAGGGTAGGTAATGAGCAGTTCTTC CASSLGGTRVGNEQFF
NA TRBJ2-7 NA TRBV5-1 TGCGCCAGCAGCGAAGGAGCCTACGAGCAGTACTTC CASSEGAYEQYF
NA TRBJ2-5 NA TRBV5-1 TGCGCCAGCAGCTCTACGGTAGGGGCGGGTGAGACCCAGTACTTC CASSSTVGAGETQYF
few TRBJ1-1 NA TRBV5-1 TGCGCCAGCAGCTTGTTGGTCGGAAAGAACACTGAAGCTTTCTTT CASSLLVGKNTEAFF
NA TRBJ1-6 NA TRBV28 TGTGCCAGCAGTTTGTCTTTTTCACCCCTCCACTTT CASSLSFSPLHF
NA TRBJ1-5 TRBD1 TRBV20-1 TGCAGTGCCTCCTTTCCCCAGGGGGGAGGGCCCCAGCATTTT CSASFPQGGGPQHF
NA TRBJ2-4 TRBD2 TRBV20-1 TGCAGTGCTGTACAACCCGGGAGGGCCCTAGCCAAAAACATTCAGTACTTC CSAVQPGRALAKNIQYF
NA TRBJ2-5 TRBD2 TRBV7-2 TGTGCCAGCAGCTTAGTTTTAACTAGCGGGATCCGTTTGGGCCAGTACTTC CASSLVLTSGIRLGQYF
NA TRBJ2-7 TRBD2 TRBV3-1 TGTGCCAGCAGCCAAATACGACGGCTAGCGGGACGATCATACGAGCAGTACTTC CASSQIRRLAGRSYEQYF
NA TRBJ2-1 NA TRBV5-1 TGCGCCAGCAGTCATCGGGACCCATTCACGAATGAGCAGTTCTTC CASSHRDPFTNEQFF
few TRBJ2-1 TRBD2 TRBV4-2 TGTGCCAGCAGCCAAGTGTCCGCTAGCGGGAGCTATGAGCAGTTCTTC CASSQVSASGSYEQFF
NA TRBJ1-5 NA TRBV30 TGTGCCTGGAGACGGACTTTAGAATCGCCCCAGCATTTT CAWRRTLESPQHF
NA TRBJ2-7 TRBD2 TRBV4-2 TGTGCCAGCAGTAGTACAGGGCTAGCGGGAGTTAAGGCCGAGCAGTACTTC CASSSTGLAGVKAEQYF
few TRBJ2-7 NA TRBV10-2 TGCGCCAGCAGTGCGTTCGGGAGCTACGAGCAGTACTTC CASSAFGSYEQYF
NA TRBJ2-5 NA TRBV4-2 TGTGCCAGCACCCAAGATACTAGAGAAGAGACCCAGTACTTC CASTQDTREETQYF
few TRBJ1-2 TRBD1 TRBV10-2 TGCGCCAGCAGTGAGTTAGGGATGGACAGGATAACCCATAACTATGGCTACACCTTC CASSELGMDRITHNYGYTF
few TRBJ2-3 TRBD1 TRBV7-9 TGTGCCAGCGGACAGGCTCAGACAGATACGCAGTATTTT CASGQAQTDTQYF
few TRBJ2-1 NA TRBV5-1 TGCGCCAGCAGCTTAATCCCGGGACCTGACTACAATGAGCAGTTCTTC CASSLIPGPDYNEQFF
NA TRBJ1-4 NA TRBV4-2 TGTGCCAGCAGCCACAATGAAAAACTGTTTTTT CASSHNEKLFF
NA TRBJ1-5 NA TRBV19 TGTGCCAGTAGTATGGTACAGGTAAATCAGCCCCAGCATTTT CASSMVQVNQPQHF
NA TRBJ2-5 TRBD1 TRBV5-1 TGCGCCAGCAGCTTACGAGGACAGGTCCTTAAACAAGAGACCCAGTACTTC CASSLRGQVLKQETQYF
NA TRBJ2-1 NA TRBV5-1 TGCGCCAGCAGCTTTGACGCCGGGACTTACTTGGGGGAGCAGTTCTTC CASSFDAGTYLGEQFF
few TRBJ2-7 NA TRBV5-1 TGCGCCAGCAGCCGTGACAGTTTCGGCTACGAGCAGTACTTC CASSRDSFGYEQYF